What follows are 20 T cell receptor beta chains derived from one specimen sequenced in a study of blood T cell repertoires in COVID-19. This table comes from immunoSEQ multiplex PCR, and its TCRdb copy is limited to in-frame clones, with some not included. The sample contains about 270,000 clones, nearly 90% of which appear only once. The sample taken for sequencing was PBMCs or T cells enriched from blood (not recorded which). The receptors were gathered from a woman aged 30 to 39 who had recovered from COVID-19.

The chain links TRBV18 to TRBJ2-3; a weak D match, TRBD2 (5 bases). V dropped 0 bases and J dropped 2 bases, with 9 bases sitting between them. The CDR3 is 15 residues long. From germline, CDR1 is KGHSH and CDR2 LQKENI. The CDR3 here is CASSPPGVHTDTQYF. As DNA, the CDR3 is TGTGCCAGCTCACCACCGGGAGTACACACAGATACGCAGTATTTT.

The chain joins TRBV4-3 to TRBJ1-3; D possibly corresponds to TRBD1 (6 bases). Trimming cost V 0 bases and J 4 bases, with 16 bases left between them. The CDR3 runs to 17 residues. Germline V lookup: CDR1 LGHNA, CDR2 YSLEER. The CDR3 DNA sequence: TGCGCCAGCAGCCAAGATACGGACAGTCTACGAGGAAACACCATATATTTT. Translating gives CASSQDTDSLRGNTIYF.

This clone was counted only a few times. The genes are TRBV6-2 or TRBV6-3 and TRBJ1-5; maybe TRBD1 (5 bases). The CDR3 loop spans 14 amino acids. Germline CDR1 and CDR2: MNHEY and SVGEGT. V gave up 6 bases and J gave up 2 bases, with 11 bases separating them. The CDR3, as DNA: TGTGCCAGCAGCCCATGGGGGGGCAATCAGCCCCAGCATTTT. Residues: CASSPWGGNQPQHF.

The V call is TRBV27, the J call TRBJ2-7, with TRBD1 identical over 8 bases. The CDR3 contains 14 residues. With 5 bases clipped from V and 6 bases from J, the junction kept 9 bases outside the gene matches. CDR1 is MNHEY and CDR2 is SMNVEV in the germline V gene (reference sequence). CDR3 DNA: TGTGCCAGCAGTGCCTGGACAGGGAATCGCGAGCAGTACTTC. Protein: CASSAWTGNREQYF.

The count of this clone is one. The chain recombines TRBV10-2 with TRBJ1-5, with TRBD1 matching over 7 bases. Per germline, CDR1 WSHSY and CDR2 SAAADI. The CDR3 consists of 15 residues. The V and J ends lost 0 bases and 1 base, in that order; junction bases with no gene match: 0. The CDR3 nucleotides are TGCGCCAGCAGTGAGTCAGGGGGCAGCAATCAGCCCCAGCATTTT. Translated: CASSESGGSNQPQHF.

The gene calls are TRBV12-5 and TRBJ2-3; maybe TRBD2 (5 bases). V shed 2 bases and J shed 6 bases, with 9 bases lying between them. Germline values: CDR1 LGHNT, CDR2 FRNRAP. CDR3 size: 13 residues. CDR3 loop: CASGLTSIDTQYF. DNA of the CDR3: TGTGCTAGTGGTTTGACTAGTATTGATACGCAGTATTTT. Drawing the rest from reference TRBV12-5 and TRBJ2-3, the complete variable domain is DARVTQTPRHKVTEMGQEVTMRCQPILGHNTVFWYRQTMMQGLELLAYFRNRAPLDDSGMPKDRFSAEMPDATLATLKIQPSEPRDSAVYFCASGLTSIDTQYFGPGTRLTVL.

This clone appeared once. The CDR3 sequence is CASSVKRGAFTEAFF. The CDR3 DNA follows: TGTGCCAGCAGCGTTAAACGGGGGGCGTTCACTGAAGCTTTCTTT. The chain couples TRBV9 to TRBJ1-1; possible D gene TRBD1, 6 bases. This CDR3 is built from 15 residues. With 2 bases removed from V and 4 bases from J, the gap between germline ends came to 15 bases. Germline CDR1 and CDR2: SGDLS and YYNGEE.

V and J are TRBV6-5 and TRBJ2-7; 7 bases align to TRBD1. The CDR3 loop spans 16 amino acids. The ends lost 0 bases at V and 5 bases at J; junction bases unmatched: 10. CDR1 is MNHEY and CDR2 is SVGAGI in the germline V gene. CDR3 DNA: TGTGCCAGCAGTTACTCGCGGACCGACAGGGACCACGAGCAGTACTTC. Amino acid sequence: CASSYSRTDRDHEQYF.

CDR3 bases: TGTGCCATCAGCCGACAGGGTTCGGGCTCCTACGAGCAGTACTTC. Translation: CAISRQGSGSYEQYF. This chain uses TRBV10-3 with TRBJ2-7; TRBD1 matches at 7 bases. The CDR3 extends over 15 amino acids. CDR1 ENHRY and CDR2 SYGVKD come from the germline V gene. J was trimmed by 0 bases and V by 6 bases; bases with no gene match: 8.

V and J are TRBV7-6 and TRBJ2-3; 13 bases agree with TRBD2. Per the germline V gene, CDR1 is SGHVS and CDR2 is FNYEAQ. The V gene end was trimmed by 1 base and the J gene end by 6 bases; junction bases not matched to a gene: 1. The CDR3 covers 15 residues. This CDR3 reads CASSLGTSGGDTQYF. CDR3 nucleotide sequence: TGTGCCAGCAGCTTAGGGACTAGCGGGGGTGATACGCAGTATTTT.

CDR3 DNA: TGCAGCGTTTTCGACAGGGAGCAGTTCTTC. Its translation is CSVFDREQFF. The chain recombines TRBV29-1 with TRBJ2-1, with D possibly matching TRBD1 (6 bases). V was trimmed by 5 bases and J by 10 bases, leaving 9 bases between them. Germline assignment: CDR1 SQVTM and CDR2 ANQGSEA. CDR3 length: 10 amino acids.

The V and J genes are TRBV3-1 (or the pseudogene TRBV3-2) and TRBJ2-1; 7 bases agree with TRBD1. The germline CDR1 and CDR2 sequences are LGHDT and YNNKEL (reference sequence). There are 11 residues in the CDR3. The J segment lost 15 bases and the V segment lost 1 base, leaving 3 bases of the junction unmatched. The chain's CDR3 is CASSQGGGMFF. The CDR3 nucleotides are TGTGCCAGCAGCCAAGGAGGGGGCATGTTCTTC.

This clone occurred once. This chain connects TRBV7-8 to TRBJ1-2, with D possibly TRBD1 on 5 matching bases. CDR1 SGHVS and CDR2 FQNEAQ come from the germline V gene. V lost 1 base and J lost 4, with 19 bases in between. The CDR3 contains 17 residues. This chain's CDR3 is CASSLEVVRVFSYGYTF. CDR3 DNA sequence: TGTGCCAGCAGCTTAGAGGTGGTCAGGGTCTTCAGCTATGGCTACACCTTC.

V gene TRBV29-1 combines with J gene TRBJ1-1; 8 nucleotides line up with TRBD1. With 8 bases clipped from V and 0 bases from J, the junction kept 11 bases outside the gene matches. Germline values: CDR1 SQVTM, CDR2 ANQGSEA. The CDR3 is 15 amino acids. The CDR3 region has the DNA TGCAGCACCAGATCGACAGGGGCCATGAACACTGAAGCTTTCTTT. Its translation: CSTRSTGAMNTEAFF.

The CDR3 bases are TGTGCCAGCAGCTTATCCAGGGGTAAACAAGAGACCCAGTACTTC. This sequence encodes CASSLSRGKQETQYF. This chain links TRBV7-2 with TRBJ2-5; possible D gene TRBD1, 6 bases. This CDR3 has 15 amino acids. Between the trimmed V and J ends, which lost 2 bases and 2 bases, there was a span of 12 bases. Germline V gene sequence: CDR1 SGHTA, CDR2 FQGNSA.

The chain recombines TRBV30 with TRBJ2-3; tentative D call: TRBD1 (5 bases). The CDR3 is 13 amino acids. Trimming took off 4 bases at V and 5 bases at J, with 13 bases between the two ends. Germline lookup yields CDR1 GTSNPN and CDR2 SVGIG (reference sequence). CDR3 coding DNA: TGTGCCTGGAAGCTCCAGGGATTAGATACGCAGTATTTT. Translation gives CAWKLQGLDTQYF.

The V call is TRBV28, the J call TRBJ1-5, with 10 bases lining up with TRBD1. The CDR3 extends over 13 amino acids. Germline values: CDR1 MDHEN, CDR2 SYDVKM. The V segment lost 4 bases and the J segment 6 bases; nucleotides outside the gene matches: 0. The CDR3 DNA reads as TGTGCCAGCAGTTGGACAGGGGGTCAGCCCCAGCATTTT. It codes for CASSWTGGQPQHF. Complete variable domain (other parts from reference TRBV28 and TRBJ1-5): DVKVTQSSRYLVKRTGEKVFLECVQDMDHENMFWYRQDPGLGLRLIYFSYDVKMKEKGDIPEGYSVSREKKERFSLILESASTNQTSMYLCASSWTGGQPQHFGDGTRLSIL.

The chain joins TRBV7-9 to TRBJ1-2, with 8 bases lining up with TRBD1. With V trimmed by 5 bases and J by 4 bases, 6 bases remained unmatched. Germline V gives CDR1 SEHNR, CDR2 FQNEAQ (reference sequence). This CDR3 comprises 14 residues. CDR3 residues: CASSPGQDLYGYTF. The CDR3 DNA reads as TGTGCCAGCAGCCCGGGACAGGACCTCTATGGCTACACCTTC.

This rearrangement joins TRBV9 to TRBJ2-2, with D unclear. The germline V gene encodes CDR1 SGDLS and CDR2 YYNGEE. The CDR3 is made up of 12 amino acids. Trimming left V 6 bases short and J 3 bases short, with 6 bases between. The CDR3, as DNA: TGTGCCAGCATGAGTTACACCGGGGAGCTGTTTTTT. Its protein is CASMSYTGELFF.

The rearrangement links TRBV18 to TRBJ1-6; a weak D match, TRBD1 (6 bases). The germline V gene encodes CDR1 KGHSH and CDR2 LQKENI. The CDR3 covers 15 residues. Deletions cut 3 bases from V and 6 bases from J, with 12 bases between. The chain's CDR3 is CASSPRTAFNSPLHF. The CDR3 nucleotides are TGTGCCAGCTCACCCAGGACAGCATTTAATTCACCCCTCCACTTT.